This paragraph reports one T cell receptor (beta chain). What it binds is not known. This record comes from a study of shared clonotypes between healthy human individuals. About the research overall: In total, the donors were a couple of women and a few men aged 18 to 49.

Assay runs were performed at deep level. Ten immunoSEQ deep assay plates held the unsorted PBMC DNA. Produced via immunoSEQ multiplex PCR; TCRdb's table is partial and in-frame only. The repertoire holds 450,000 to 500,000 clones, with 60% to 80% as singletons. Regarding the study as a whole: Clonotype sharing among donors, it was expected, would be affected by sequencing depth.

The source of this sequence is a woman between 35 and 50 years old in good health. Some clones in this sample may be carry-over from other donors' samples. The source material was PBMCs.

The CDR3 DNA is TGTGCCAGTAGTATAGACCCGGACGGTACGAACACCGGGGAGCTGTTTTTT. It translates to CASSIDPDGTNTGELFF. The V and J genes are TRBV19 and TRBJ2-2; D gene ambiguous. Germline V gene sequence: CDR1 LNHDA, CDR2 SQIVND (reference sequence). Trimming stripped 0 bases from V and 0 bases from J, with 11 bases between. The CDR3 length is 17 residues.